Each of the 24 T cell receptor beta chains below was sequenced from the same sample in a study of T cell responses to AZD1222 COVID-19 vaccine (dated by TCRdb to 2020 to 2023). The library was built by means of the immunoSEQ multiplex PCR assay. The table comes from immuneACCESS by way of TCRdb, which keeps in-frame sequences with V and J called. Part of the clones is missing from these tables; in studies checked, under half for an unresolved V gene and the rest for unknown reasons. The sample table shows tens of thousands of clones, and 75% to 90% are seen once. Together, the top ten hold 16% of the sample. The time point label here, explained by the study, means: baseline before first vaccination. The sample here was peripheral blood, taken on day 0 of AZD1222 vaccination. All receptors come from an adult in good health.

The V gene is TRBV11-2, the J gene TRBJ1-2, with D possibly TRBD1 on 5 matching bases. Germline values: CDR1 SGHAT, CDR2 FQNNGV. The CDR3 loop spans 14 amino acids. Trimming shortened V by 0 bases and J by 11 bases, and 16 bases separated the two germline ends. The CDR3 region has the DNA TGTGCCAGCAGCTTAGATTGGAAGGGGTTCGGGTACACCTTC. Translation: CASSLDWKGFGYTF. Combining the CDR3 with reference TRBV11-2 and TRBJ1-2 gives the whole variable domain EAGVAQSPRYKIIEKRQSVAFWCNPISGHATLYWYQQILGQGPKLLIQFQNNGVVDDSQLPKDRFSAERLKGVDSTLKIQPAKLEDSAVYLCASSLDWKGFGYTFGSGTRLTVV.

V is TRBV28 and J is TRBJ1-2; D call uncertain. V lost 3 bases, J lost 6 bases, and 8 bases lay in between. CDR3 length: 12 amino acids. Germline V gene data show CDR1 as MDHEN and CDR2 as SYDVKM. CDR3 in amino acids: CASSFSEHGYTF. DNA for the CDR3: TGTGCCAGCAGTTTTTCCGAGCATGGCTACACCTTC.

The rearrangement uses TRBV7-9 and TRBJ2-5; D is uncertain. CDR1 is SEHNR, CDR2 FQNEAQ, per germline (reference sequence). This CDR3 contains 14 residues. Trimming took off 1 base at V and 3 bases at J, with 9 bases between the two ends. The CDR3 DNA is TGTGCCAGCAGCTTAGGGACCCGTGAAGAGACCCAGTACTTC. Translated: CASSLGTREETQYF.

The chain couples TRBV27 to TRBJ2-3, with D possibly matching TRBD2 (6 bases). Germline CDR1 is MNHEY and CDR2 is SMNVEV (reference sequence). This CDR3 comprises 16 residues. V dropped 5 bases and J dropped 3 bases, with 18 bases sitting between them. The CDR3 DNA sequence: TGTGCCAGCAGTGCAAAGTCCGGGAGCTCTACAGATACGCAGTATTTT. It codes for CASSAKSGSSTDTQYF.

CDR3 sequence reads: CASMGRGPAKNIQYF. CDR3 in DNA: TGTGCCAGCATGGGGAGGGGCCCGGCCAAAAACATTCAGTACTTC. The gene calls are TRBV28 and TRBJ2-4; 7 bases are shared with TRBD2. The CDR3 contains 15 residues. V dropped 7 bases and J dropped 1; count of bases not matched to a gene: 7. Germline V gene sequence: CDR1 MDHEN, CDR2 SYDVKM.

This chain connects TRBV4-3 to TRBJ2-5; unclear D gene. The CDR3 spans 15 residues. Germline assignment: CDR1 LGHNA and CDR2 YSLEER. V lost 0 bases to trimming and J lost 5 bases, with 13 bases between them. CDR3 nucleotide sequence: TGCGCCAGCAGCCAAGACCCGTGGGTCTCTGAGACCCAGTACTTC. It specifies CASSQDPWVSETQYF.

The chain links TRBV7-8 to TRBJ2-7; TRBD1 matches 9 bases. Germline CDR1 reads SGHVS; CDR2 reads FQNEAQ. The CDR3 is 14 amino acids. V lost 1 base, J lost 2 bases, and 0 bases stayed unmatched. In DNA form, the CDR3 reads TGTGCCAGCAGCTTAGGGACAGGGGCCTACGAGCAGTACTTC. Translation: CASSLGTGAYEQYF.

The chain joins TRBV7-2 to TRBJ2-7; D uncertain. The CDR3 spans 14 residues. Germline assignment: CDR1 SGHTA and CDR2 FQGNSA. V was trimmed by 2 bases and J by 1 base, leaving 9 bases between them. The DNA for the CDR3 is TGTGCCAGCAGCTTATTCGGCGAATCCTACGAGCAGTACTTC. Protein product: CASSLFGESYEQYF.

V usage is TRBV6-5 and J usage is TRBJ1-2; the match to TRBD1 covers 7 bases. Per the germline V gene, CDR1 is MNHEY and CDR2 is SVGAGI. The CDR3 is made up of 15 amino acids. V trimming: 5 bases; J trimming: 5 bases; junction bases outside the gene matches: 11. CDR3 region: CASSPTGQSEYGYTF. The CDR3 DNA reads as TGTGCCAGCAGTCCGACGGGACAGTCCGAGTATGGCTACACCTTC.

This clone was found a few times. V and J are TRBV10-3 and TRBJ2-7; D possibly uses TRBD1 or TRBD2 (5 bases each). The V end was cut by 7 bases, the J end by 3 bases, with 13 bases between. In germline, CDR1 is ENHRY, CDR2 SYGVKD. CDR3 length: 13 amino acids. As DNA, the CDR3 is TGTGCCATCACGGCCAGAGGGGACTACGAGCAGTACTTC. Translating it yields CAITARGDYEQYF.

V usage is TRBV27 and J usage is TRBJ2-7, with D perhaps matching TRBD1 or TRBD2 (6 bases each). The CDR3 loop spans 16 amino acids. CDR1 is MNHEY and CDR2 is SMNVEV in the germline V gene (reference sequence). The V end was cut by 1 base, the J end by 0 bases, with 13 bases between. The CDR3 loop reads CASSLWGASSSYEQYF. The CDR3 DNA follows: TGTGCCAGCAGTTTATGGGGGGCATCATCCTCCTACGAGCAGTACTTC.

Comments on this clone: The junction departs from the called germline gene at one end, perhaps through a read error. V usage is TRBV7-7 and J usage is TRBJ2-2; D is perhaps TRBD2 (7 bases). Germline CDR1 and CDR2: SSHAT and FNYEAQ (reference sequence). The CDR3 is 15 amino acids. The CDR3 protein is CASSLGPGGQGELFF. The CDR3 DNA sequence: TGTGCTAGCAGCTTAGGTCCGGGGGGCCAAGGGGAGCTGTTTTTT.

V and J are TRBV28 and TRBJ1-6; 10 nucleotides match TRBD1. Trimming at V came to 8 bases and at J to 8 bases, leaving 6 bases not matched to a gene. The CDR3 has 14 amino acids. CDR1 and CDR2 (germline): MDHEN, SYDVKM. In nucleotides, the CDR3 is TGTGCCAGCGTAACGGGACAGGGGTATTCACCCCTCCACTTT. Translated, it gives CASVTGQGYSPLHF.

The V gene is TRBV7-2, the J gene TRBJ1-1; D gene uncertain. CDR1 is SGHTA, CDR2 FQGNSA, per germline. The CDR3 covers 14 residues. Deletions cut 3 bases from V and 3 bases from J, with 11 bases between. CDR3 nucleotides: TGTGCCAGCAGCTTTAAGGAGCGTGACACTGAAGCTTTCTTT. Its translation is CASSFKERDTEAFF.

The chain has TRBV13 and TRBJ2-4; D is ambiguous. Germline CDR1 reads PRHDT; CDR2 reads FYEKMQ (reference sequence). The CDR3 runs 12 residues. Deletions cut 1 base from V and 9 bases from J, with 7 bases between. CDR3 in DNA: TGTGCCAGCAGCTTAGAAAATTCCATTCAGTACTTC. Translated, it gives CASSLENSIQYF.

About this clone: Other DNA sequences from this sample encode an identical CDR3 as well. The chain has TRBV7-2 and TRBJ2-1; TRBD2 agrees at 10 bases. V gave up 3 bases and J gave up 7 bases; unmatched junction bases: 6. Germline V gene sequence: CDR1 SGHTA, CDR2 FQGNSA. This CDR3 contains 15 residues. CDR3: CASSFKAGGGNEQFF. The CDR3 DNA follows: TGTGCCAGCAGCTTCAAAGCGGGAGGGGGGAATGAGCAGTTCTTC.

By its share, this clone is medium-sized (0.01 to 0.1%). This chain's CDR3 is CASSQEGAGFGSTYEQYF. CDR3 sequence (DNA): TGTGCCAGCAGCCAAGAGGGCGCGGGCTTCGGTTCAACCTACGAGCAGTACTTC. This sequence joins TRBV14 and TRBJ2-7; possible D gene TRBD2, 5 bases. The CDR3 has 18 residues. Per germline, CDR1 SGHDN and CDR2 FVKESK. V lost 0 bases and J lost 2, with 20 bases in between.

The J gene is TRBJ2-1, the V gene TRBV7-9; 9 bases map to TRBD2. CDR3 size: 19 residues. CDR1 SEHNR and CDR2 FQNEAQ come from the germline V gene (reference sequence). V gave up 4 bases and J gave up 4 bases; unmatched junction bases: 17. CDR3 sequence (DNA): TGTGCCAGCAGCTCACCACGGAGTAGCGGGAGAGGGGGATACAATGAGCAGTTCTTC. Amino acids: CASSSPRSSGRGGYNEQFF.

This chain links TRBV5-1 with TRBJ1-4, with 7 positions matching TRBD1. Trimming cost V 4 bases and J 7 bases; bases outside gene matches: 7. CDR3 length equals 14 residues. Germline values: CDR1 SGHRS, CDR2 YFSETQ. The CDR3 loop is CASSREGASEKLFF. The CDR3 nucleotides are TGCGCCAGCAGCCGCGAGGGGGCAAGTGAAAAACTGTTTTTT.

This clone was observed once. This chain connects TRBV3-1 (or the pseudogene TRBV3-2) to TRBJ2-1, with a weak D call TRBD2 (6 bases). The CDR3 has 15 residues. The germline gives CDR1 LGHDT, CDR2 YNNKEL (reference sequence). With 3 bases removed from V and 2 bases from J, the gap between germline ends came to 11 bases. The DNA of the CDR3 is TGTGCCAGCAGCCAGACGGGAGCGGCCTACAATGAGCAGTTCTTC. Its protein is CASSQTGAAYNEQFF.

The J gene is TRBJ1-5, the V gene TRBV7-2; D gene unclear. The germline V gene has CDR1 SGHTA and CDR2 FQGNSA. CDR3 length: 16 residues. Trimming removed 1 base at V and 3 bases at J, with 13 bases between. CDR3 DNA: TGTGCCAGCAGCTTAGTAGCAGGCCCAAACAATCAGCCCCAGCATTTT. This gives the protein CASSLVAGPNNQPQHF. Full variable domain (missing parts from reference TRBV7-2 and TRBJ1-5): GAGVSQSPSNKVTEKGKDVELRCDPISGHTALYWYRQSLGQGLEFLIYFQGNSAPDKSGLPSDRFSAERTGGSVSTLTIQRTQQEDSAVYLCASSLVAGPNNQPQHFGDGTRLSIL.

This clone has just one count. The V and J genes are TRBV11-1 and TRBJ2-2, with 12 bases identical to TRBD2. Germline V gene data show CDR1 as SGHAT and CDR2 as FQDESV (reference sequence). Trimming cost V 3 bases and J 5 bases; bases outside gene matches: 4. The length of the CDR3 is 16 residues. CDR3 sequence: CASSFGLAGLTGELFF. CDR3 nucleotide sequence: TGTGCCAGCAGCTTCGGACTAGCGGGACTTACCGGGGAGCTGTTTTTT.

There are a few counts of this clone. This chain connects TRBV10-3 to TRBJ1-1; 7 positions agree with TRBD1. Germline V gives CDR1 ENHRY, CDR2 SYGVKD. This CDR3 has 13 residues. V trimming: 2 bases; J trimming: 11 bases; junction bases outside the gene matches: 8. CDR3 in DNA: TGTGCCATCAGTGAGACAGGGGTTCTGCAGGCTTTCTTT. Translated: CAISETGVLQAFF.

The chain links TRBV15 to TRBJ1-2; no definite D call. V was pared by 5 bases and J by 6 bases, with 13 bases between. This CDR3 contains 13 residues. Germline-derived CDR1 and CDR2 are LNHNV and YYDKDF (reference sequence). CDR3 region: CATSADLPHGYTF. The CDR3 DNA follows: TGTGCCACCAGCGCGGACCTGCCCCATGGCTACACCTTC.